These 27 T cell receptor beta chains were all obtained from the same sample, sequenced in a study of Graves' ophthalmopathy and Graves' hyperthyroidism. Amplification of the TCR beta CDR3 regions used RNA transcripts (as template). First-round RT-PCR used HTBI primers; second-round multiplex PCR followed. Each CDR3 protein gets one entry after TCRdb re-called the multiplex PCR reads with MiXCR. The data hold fewer than 400,000 distinct CDR3 sequences, with around 20% observed a single time. Sample: peripheral blood. The receptors shown here come from a woman under 30 with Graves' ophthalmopathy.

This clonotype came up many times. V and J are TRBV7-2 and TRBJ1-1, with TRBD1 as a possible D gene (6 bases). Trimming took 5 bases from V and 5 from J, leaving 15 bases between them. Germline V CDR1 and CDR2: SGHTA, FQGNSA. There are 14 residues in the CDR3. The CDR3 reads CASSQRGGRTEAFF. CDR3 DNA sequence: TGTGCCAGCAGCCAGAGGGGGGGAAGGACTGAAGCTTTCTTT.

The chain is built from TRBV2 and TRBJ1-1, with unresolved D. The germline gives CDR1 SNHLY, CDR2 FYNNEI. V lost 0 bases to trimming and J lost 7 bases, with 9 bases between them. This CDR3 comprises 13 residues. Here the CDR3 DNA reads TGTGCCAGCAGTGAAGCGCGAGGTTTTGAAGCTTTCTTT. It codes for CASSEARGFEAFF.

This clonotype was seen repeatedly, ten times or more. This may stem from a read error, because a much larger clone lies one nucleotide away. The CDR3 loop is CASSYGTNSYEQYF. CDR3 bases: TGTGCCAGCAGTTACGGGACTAACTCCTACGAGCAGTACTTC. The chain combines TRBV6-2 or TRBV6-3 with TRBJ2-7; 7 bases line up with TRBD2. The length of the CDR3 is 14 residues. Germline values: CDR1 MNHEY, CDR2 SVGEGT. The trim removed 2 bases at V and 0 bases at J, leaving 1 base unmatched.

In this sample, this clonotype turned up many times. The chain uses TRBV28 and TRBJ2-7; 10 bases agree with TRBD1. The CDR3 consists of 16 residues. Per the germline V gene, CDR1 is MDHEN and CDR2 is SYDVKM. The J segment lost 2 bases and the V segment lost 5 bases, leaving 9 bases of the junction unmatched. CDR3 amino acids: CASSPPGQGRTYEQYF. CDR3 coding DNA: TGTGCCAGCAGTCCTCCGGGACAGGGGAGAACCTACGAGCAGTACTTC.

This clonotype was recorded once. J is TRBJ2-5 and V is TRBV7-9; no clear D. Germline CDR1 reads SEHNR; CDR2 reads FQNEAQ (reference sequence). The germline V and J ends were trimmed by 5 bases and 2 bases, with 12 bases remaining between them. The CDR3 loop spans 14 amino acids. CDR3 residues: CASSTLEVQETQYF. The CDR3 region has the DNA TGTGCCAGCAGCACGCTTGAGGTGCAAGAGACCCAGTACTTC.

This clonotype appeared many times. The rearrangement uses TRBV5-1 and TRBJ1-2; 7 nucleotides align to TRBD1. The CDR3 spans 15 residues. Trimming took 0 bases from V and 6 from J; bases not matched to a gene: 8. The germline V gene encodes CDR1 SGHRS and CDR2 YFSETQ. In DNA, the CDR3 is TGCGCCAGCAGCTTGGACAGGGGAATATCCGATGGCTACACCTTC. This codes for CASSLDRGISDGYTF.

This clonotype has at least ten counts. The V gene is TRBV2, the J gene TRBJ1-5; D is possibly TRBD1 (6 bases). From germline, CDR1 is SNHLY and CDR2 FYNNEI. V was trimmed by 6 bases and J by 6 bases, leaving 18 bases between them. The CDR3 runs to 15 residues. In nucleotides, the CDR3 is TGTGCCAGCAGGGGGGCAACAGGACACCCTCAGCCCCAGCATTTT. This codes for CASRGATGHPQPQHF.

This clonotype was found many times. The genes are TRBV6-2 or TRBV6-3 and TRBJ2-7; no clear D gene. Deletions cut 5 bases from V and 4 bases from J, with 6 bases between. The CDR3 has 11 residues. The germline CDR1 and CDR2 sequences are MNHEY and SVGEGT. The CDR3 protein is CASSPKYEQYF. The CDR3 nucleotides are TGTGCCAGCAGTCCTAAGTACGAGCAGTACTTC.

The rearrangement links TRBV18 to TRBJ1-4; possible D gene TRBD1, 6 bases. The length of the CDR3 is 13 residues. The V end was cut by 1 base, the J end by 12 bases, with 12 bases between. CDR1 KGHSH and CDR2 LQKENI come from the germline V gene. The CDR3 bases are TGTGCCAGCTCACCACGGTCAGGGGAGGAACTGTTTTTT. It encodes CASSPRSGEELFF. Based on the CDR3 plus reference TRBV18 and TRBJ1-4, the full variable domain is NAGVMQNPRHLVRRRGQEARLRCSPMKGHSHVYWYRQLPEEGLKFMVYLQKENIIDESGMPKERFSAEFPKEGPSILRIQQVVRGDSAAYFCASSPRSGEELFFGSGTQLSVL.

In its sample, this clonotype was seen many times. The V and J genes are TRBV12-3 or TRBV12-4 and TRBJ1-5; D remains unclear. The V gene lost 2 bases and the J gene lost 7 bases, with 6 bases spanning the gap. The CDR3 runs 12 residues. CDR3 coding DNA: TGTGCCAGCAGTTTATATGAGCAGCCCCAGCATTTT. It yields the protein CASSLYEQPQHF.

This clonotype has at least ten counts. The J gene is TRBJ2-5, the V gene TRBV19; 9 bases are shared with TRBD1. J was trimmed by 5 bases and V by 4 bases; bases with no gene match: 8. The V gene's germline CDR1 is LNHDA and CDR2 SQIVND (reference sequence). This CDR3 region has 15 residues. The CDR3 coding sequence is TGTGCCAGTAGTAGGACAGGGGACCGGCGGGAGACCCAGTACTTC. This translates into CASSRTGDRRETQYF.

The sample holds many counts of this clonotype. The chain combines TRBV20-1 with TRBJ1-1; D may be TRBD1 (5 bases). V lost 5 bases to trimming and J lost 0 bases, with 10 bases between them. The CDR3 consists of 13 residues. Germline V gives CDR1 DFQATT, CDR2 SNEGSKA (reference sequence). The CDR3 loop reads CSAQGQLNTEAFF. The CDR3 DNA reads as TGCAGTGCTCAAGGACAATTGAACACTGAAGCTTTCTTT.

Many counts were recorded for this clonotype. CDR3 protein: CASSTDPTGRWETQYF. The CDR3, as DNA: TGTGCCAGCAGCACCGACCCGACAGGGAGATGGGAGACCCAGTACTTC. This chain joins TRBV11-1 and TRBJ2-5; 7 bases agree with TRBD1. Germline CDR1 is SGHAT and CDR2 is FQDESV (reference sequence). The junction had 14 bases not matched to a gene; V was cut back by 5 bases and J by 5 bases. The length of the CDR3 is 16 residues. The complete variable domain, with remaining parts taken from reference TRBV11-1 and TRBJ2-5, reads EAEVAQSPRYKITEKSQAVAFWCDPISGHATLYWYRQILGQGPELLVQFQDESVVDDSQLPKDRFSAERLKGVDSTLKIQPAELGDSAMYLCASSTDPTGRWETQYFGPGTRLLVL.

The table lists this clonotype with many counts. This chain connects TRBV6-1 to TRBJ2-7; D might be TRBD2 (5 bases). The V end was cut by 4 bases, the J end by 2 bases, with 12 bases between. There are 14 residues in the CDR3. The germline CDR1 and CDR2 sequences are MNHNS and SASEGT. In nucleotides, the CDR3 is TGTGCCAGCAGTGCTCGGGGATTGCCCTACGAGCAGTACTTC. Amino acids: CASSARGLPYEQYF.

This clonotype occurred many times. The gene calls are TRBV6-5 and TRBJ2-7; tentatively, D is TRBD1 (5 bases). From germline, CDR1 is MNHEY and CDR2 SVGAGI. Between the trimmed V and J ends, which lost 4 bases and 4 bases, there was a span of 17 bases. This CDR3 has 15 amino acids. Here the CDR3 reads CASSSPETAMYEQYF. The DNA of the CDR3 is TGTGCCAGCAGTTCCCCCGAGACAGCCATGTACGAGCAGTACTTC.

This clonotype has at least ten counts. The rearrangement joins TRBV12-3 or TRBV12-4 to TRBJ2-2; D unclear. Trimming removed 4 bases at V and 1 base at J, with 10 bases between. The length of the CDR3 is 15 residues. The CDR3 bases are TGTGCCAGCAGTTCATTAGGCGAGAACACCGGGGAGCTGTTTTTT. Translation gives CASSSLGENTGELFF.

This clonotype was detected ten times or more. This sequence joins TRBV27 and TRBJ1-6, with D perhaps TRBD1 (5 bases). The CDR3 is 16 residues long. With 5 bases removed from V and 8 bases from J, the gap between germline ends came to 19 bases. Germline values: CDR1 MNHEY, CDR2 SMNVEV (reference sequence). Here the CDR3 reads CASSPTGLTRDSPLHF. As DNA, the CDR3 is TGTGCCAGCAGTCCCACAGGTTTGACCAGGGATTCACCCCTCCACTTT.

This clonotype was observed at least ten times. The chain is built from TRBV20-1 and TRBJ2-7; D is possibly TRBD1 (6 bases). The CDR3 has 13 residues. Germline values: CDR1 DFQATT, CDR2 SNEGSKA (reference sequence). Trimming removed 6 bases at V and 3 bases at J, with 15 bases between. CDR3 nucleotides: TGCAGTGCGACAGGAGACCTGCACTACGAGCAGTACTTC. This codes for CSATGDLHYEQYF.

The sample holds many counts of this clonotype. The chain employs TRBV13 and TRBJ2-2; tentatively, D is TRBD2 (5 bases). V was clipped by 2 bases and J by 0 bases, with 7 bases between them. Germline lookup yields CDR1 PRHDT and CDR2 FYEKMQ (reference sequence). The CDR3 totals 15 residues. CDR3: CASSLRLSNTGELFF. The DNA of the CDR3 is TGTGCCAGCAGCTTACGACTATCGAACACCGGGGAGCTGTTTTTT.

This clonotype has at least ten counts. This chain uses TRBV10-3 with TRBJ2-2, with 7 nucleotides matching TRBD1. V dropped 0 bases and J dropped 5; count of bases not matched to a gene: 6. CDR3 size: 16 residues. Germline V gives CDR1 ENHRY, CDR2 SYGVKD. DNA of the CDR3: TGTGCCATCAGTGAGTCGAGACAGGGTGGAACCGGGGAGCTGTTTTTT. Protein product: CAISESRQGGTGELFF.

This clonotype was recorded many times. The V call is TRBV12-3 or TRBV12-4, the J call TRBJ1-2; no firm D call. V lost 4 bases to trimming and J lost 7 bases, with 13 bases between them. This CDR3 contains 13 residues. The CDR3 is CASSSGVGGGYTF. The CDR3 nucleotides read TGTGCCAGCAGTTCAGGAGTCGGCGGTGGCTACACCTTC.

This clonotype occurred many times. The chain combines TRBV28 with TRBJ1-2; TRBD1 aligns across 10 bases. Losses at the gene ends were 3 bases for V and 6 bases for J; bases not matched to a gene: 7. This CDR3 contains 15 residues. CDR1 and CDR2 from the germline V gene are MDHEN and SYDVKM. The CDR3 sequence is CASSFLPGQGDGYTF. As DNA, the CDR3 is TGTGCCAGCAGTTTTCTCCCTGGACAGGGGGATGGCTACACCTTC.

This clonotype was observed many times. V is TRBV20-1 and J is TRBJ2-7; 9 positions match TRBD2. J gave up 2 bases and V 3 bases, and 5 bases lay outside the gene matches. This CDR3 region has 14 residues. The germline gives CDR1 DFQATT, CDR2 SNEGSKA (reference sequence). For the CDR3, the DNA is TGCAGTGCTAGGCTAGCGGGAATCCCCTACGAGCAGTACTTC. Amino acid sequence: CSARLAGIPYEQYF.

This clonotype was recorded many times. The chain carries TRBV4-2 and TRBJ1-2, with a weak D call TRBD1 (5 bases). The germline gives CDR1 LGHNA, CDR2 YNFKEQ. Trimming left V 0 bases short and J 4 bases short, with 18 bases between. This CDR3 spans 17 amino acids. In nucleotides, the CDR3 is TGTGCCAGCAGCCAAGATGGCAGGGAACGCTATCGCTATGGCTACACCTTC. Residues: CASSQDGRERYRYGYTF.

This clonotype was observed many times. The gene calls are TRBV12-3 or TRBV12-4 and TRBJ1-6, with D unresolved. The CDR3 contains 13 residues. V lost 7 bases to trimming and J lost 7 bases, with 11 bases between them. CDR3 in DNA: TGTGCCAGCACCCTCGGTGGCAATTCACCCCTCCACTTT. This encodes CASTLGGNSPLHF.

This clonotype showed up just a few times. This chain joins TRBV3-1 and TRBJ1-2; perhaps TRBD1 as D (5 bases). The CDR3 spans 14 residues. Deletions cut 4 bases from V and 2 bases from J, with 11 bases between. CDR1 LGHDT and CDR2 YNNKEL come from the germline V gene (reference sequence). This CDR3 reads CASSRGEANYGYTF. The DNA of the CDR3 is TGTGCCAGCAGCCGGGGGGAGGCAAACTATGGCTACACCTTC.

This clonotype was counted many times. V is TRBV6-1 and J is TRBJ2-7; D perhaps matches TRBD1 (7 bases). V lost 7 bases, J lost 0 bases, and 10 bases lay in between. This CDR3 contains 13 residues. Germline CDR1 and CDR2: MNHNS and SASEGT. The CDR3 sequence is CASTEGASYEQYF. The CDR3 nucleotides read TGTGCCAGCACGGAGGGGGCCTCCTACGAGCAGTACTTC.